The clone carrying this TCR beta chain occurred a few times. Its target is unknown. Via MiXCR, TCRdb re-called the reads, giving one row per CDR3 protein. This table holds some 940,000 distinct CDR3 sequences, approximately 31% found once. The data belong to a study of T cell repertoires in cytomegalovirus infection. Overall study: CMV infection plus the matching HLA type was flagged by public TCR beta signatures. Whole-study results and caveats: Summed frequency of shared TCR beta families picked out CMV carriers who also had the relevant HLA. In two of eight donors, the top clonotype was HLA-C-restricted CMV-specific.

The sequences come from cultured CD8+ T cells from PBMCs, collected from culture after CMV antigen stimulation. The TCR sequence derives from a human donor in good health (CMV status not recorded). Some clones in this sample may be carry-over from other donors' samples.

CDR3 in amino acids: CASISPGEYSYNEQFF. The CDR3 coding sequence is TGTGCCAGCATCTCGCCAGGGGAATACTCCTACAATGAGCAGTTCTTC. This chain connects TRBV25-1 to TRBJ2-1; the D gene is possibly TRBD1 (6 bases). This CDR3 is built from 16 residues. Trimming removed 7 bases from V and 0 bases from J, with 16 bases in between. The germline CDR1 and CDR2 sequences are MGHDK and SYGVNS.